The subject of this entry is one T cell receptor (beta chain). The record originates from a study of blood T cells in healthy people across ages. The V gene's germline CDR1 is DFQATT and CDR2 SNEGSKA (reference sequence). Between the trimmed V and J ends, which lost 8 bases and 3 bases, there was a span of 11 bases. The CDR3 is 11 amino acids. Then a second PCR, running roughly 7 to 11 cycles, was carried out with a sample-barcoded 5' primer and a J-beta primer mix. The study obtained at least 3 million CDR3-containing paired-end reads from every sample. TCRdb reanalysed the 5' RACE reads using MiXCR and keeps one entry per CDR3 protein. The sample holds 1.5 million to 2 million distinct CDR3 sequences; roughly 30% are singletons and the top ten take 7% to 9%.

The chain is built from TRBV20-1 and TRBJ2-7, with D perhaps assigned TRBD1 or TRBD2 (5 bases each). This receptor was obtained from a woman younger than 45 in good health. Material for sequencing was blood. CDR3 region: CSLGTVYEQYF. CDR3 sequence (DNA): TGCAGTCTGGGGACCGTCTACGAGCAGTACTTC.